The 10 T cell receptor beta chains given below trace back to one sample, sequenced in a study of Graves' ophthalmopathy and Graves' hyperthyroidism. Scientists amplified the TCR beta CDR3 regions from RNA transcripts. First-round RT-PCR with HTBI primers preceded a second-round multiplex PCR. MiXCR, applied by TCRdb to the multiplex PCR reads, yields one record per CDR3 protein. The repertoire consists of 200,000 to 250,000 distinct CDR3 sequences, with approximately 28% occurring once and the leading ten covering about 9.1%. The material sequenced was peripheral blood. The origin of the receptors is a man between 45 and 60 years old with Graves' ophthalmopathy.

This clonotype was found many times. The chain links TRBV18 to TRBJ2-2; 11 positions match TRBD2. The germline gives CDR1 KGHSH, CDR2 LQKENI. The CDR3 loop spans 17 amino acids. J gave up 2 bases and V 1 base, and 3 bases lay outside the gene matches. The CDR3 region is CASSPRLAGGNTGELFF. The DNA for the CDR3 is TGTGCCAGCTCACCACGGCTAGCGGGAGGAAACACCGGGGAGCTGTTTTTT.

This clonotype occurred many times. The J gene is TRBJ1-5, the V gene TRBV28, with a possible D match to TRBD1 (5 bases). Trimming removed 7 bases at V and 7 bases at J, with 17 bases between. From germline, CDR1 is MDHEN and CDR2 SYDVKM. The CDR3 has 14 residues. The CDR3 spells CASTPLAGDQPQHF. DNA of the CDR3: TGTGCCAGCACCCCGCTCGCGGGGGACCAGCCCCAGCATTTT.

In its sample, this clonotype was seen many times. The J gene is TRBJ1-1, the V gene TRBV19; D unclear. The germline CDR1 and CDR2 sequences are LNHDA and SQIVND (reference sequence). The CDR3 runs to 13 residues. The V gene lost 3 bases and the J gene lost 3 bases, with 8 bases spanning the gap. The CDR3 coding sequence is TGTGCCAGTAGTATGCAGGTGGACACTGAAGCTTTCTTT. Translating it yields CASSMQVDTEAFF.

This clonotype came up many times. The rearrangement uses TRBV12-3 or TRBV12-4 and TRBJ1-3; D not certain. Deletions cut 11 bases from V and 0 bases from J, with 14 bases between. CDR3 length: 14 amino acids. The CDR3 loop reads CAGKEELSGNTIYF. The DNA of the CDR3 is TGTGCCGGCAAGGAGGAGCTCTCTGGAAACACCATATATTTT.

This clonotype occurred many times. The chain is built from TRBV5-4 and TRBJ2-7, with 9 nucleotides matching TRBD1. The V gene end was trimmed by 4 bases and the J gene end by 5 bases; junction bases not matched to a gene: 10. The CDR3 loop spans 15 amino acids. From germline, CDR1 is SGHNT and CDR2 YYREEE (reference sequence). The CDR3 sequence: CASSLTGTGHDEQYF. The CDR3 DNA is TGTGCCAGCAGCCTCACCGGGACAGGGCATGACGAGCAGTACTTC.

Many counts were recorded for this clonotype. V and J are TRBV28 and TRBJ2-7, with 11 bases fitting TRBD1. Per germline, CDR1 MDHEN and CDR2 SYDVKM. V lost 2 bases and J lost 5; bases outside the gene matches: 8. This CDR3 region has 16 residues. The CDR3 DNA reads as TGTGCCAGCAGTTTAAGGATGGGACAGGGGGTAAACGAGCAGTACTTC. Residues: CASSLRMGQGVNEQYF.

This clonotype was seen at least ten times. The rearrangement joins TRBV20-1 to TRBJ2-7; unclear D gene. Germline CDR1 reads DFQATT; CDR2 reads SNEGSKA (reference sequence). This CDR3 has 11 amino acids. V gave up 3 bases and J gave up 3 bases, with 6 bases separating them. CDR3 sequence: CSARWDYEQYF. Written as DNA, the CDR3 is TGCAGTGCTAGGTGGGACTACGAGCAGTACTTC.

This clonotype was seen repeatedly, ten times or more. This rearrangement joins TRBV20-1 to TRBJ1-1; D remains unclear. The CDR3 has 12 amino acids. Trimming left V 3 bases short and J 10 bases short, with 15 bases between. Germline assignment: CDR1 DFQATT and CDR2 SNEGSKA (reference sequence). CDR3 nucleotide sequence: TGCAGTGCTAGCCTTCCCGGAGGACGAGCTTTCTTT. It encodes CSASLPGGRAFF.

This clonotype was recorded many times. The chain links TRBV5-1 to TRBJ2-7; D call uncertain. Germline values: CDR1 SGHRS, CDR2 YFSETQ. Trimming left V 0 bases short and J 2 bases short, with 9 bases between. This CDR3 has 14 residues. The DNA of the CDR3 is TGCGCCAGCAGCTTGGGGCAGACCACCTACGAGCAGTACTTC. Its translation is CASSLGQTTYEQYF.

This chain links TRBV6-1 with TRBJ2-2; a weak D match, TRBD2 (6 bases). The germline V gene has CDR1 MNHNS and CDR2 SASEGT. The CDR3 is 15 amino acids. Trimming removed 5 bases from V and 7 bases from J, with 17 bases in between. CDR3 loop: CASSPALATGGELFF. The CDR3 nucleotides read TGTGCCAGCAGTCCAGCTCTAGCGACGGGCGGGGAGCTGTTTTTT.